These T cell receptor beta chains were read from a single sample in a study of T-cell reconstitution after alpha-beta-depleted transplantation in children. In TCRdb, the PCR reads were re-called with MiXCR into one record per CDR3 protein. The data show around 200,000 distinct CDR3 sequences, approximately 6.8% seen once. Sequencing was performed on PBMCs from the stem cell graft donor, taken from the stem cell graft. The receptors shown here come from a human donor who donated a stem cell graft to a child with Wiskott-Aldrich syndrome. Both conserved end residues are part of each CDR3. The D gene is left open where the match is weak. For some rows the clone size is stated as once, few or many, or as a class when expanded; others skip it.

v_gene	j_gene	abundance	d_gene	CDR3nt	CDR3aa
TRBV20-1	TRBJ2-2	many	-	TGCAGTGCTAGAGATGGCAGGGGGGCGAACACCGGGGAGCTGTTTTTT	CSARDGRGANTGELFF
TRBV7-2	TRBJ2-3	many	TRBD2	TGTGCCAGCAGTTCCACTAGCGTGATAGATACGCAGTATTTT	CASSSTSVIDTQYF
TRBV11-2	TRBJ2-7	-	-	TGTGCCAGCAGCTTACTTTCTGGGTCCCCCTACGAGCAGTACTTC	CASSLLSGSPYEQYF
TRBV6-1	TRBJ2-2	many	-	TGTGCCAGCCTAAGAAGAACTCCGGGAAGCCAAAACACCGGGGAGCTGTTTTTT	CASLRRTPGSQNTGELFF
TRBV6-2/TRBV6-3	TRBJ2-3	few	TRBD2	TGTGCCAGCAGACCTGCCGGGACTAGCGGGTCGAGGCAGTATTTT	CASRPAGTSGSRQYF
TRBV4-1	TRBJ1-5	many	-	TGCGCCAGCAGCCAGAAGATGACAGACGATAGCAATCAGCCCCAGCATTTT	CASSQKMTDDSNQPQHF
TRBV27	TRBJ1-1	-	-	TGTGCCAGCAGTTCAATTACAGGGATGAACACTGAAGCTTTCTTT	CASSSITGMNTEAFF
TRBV12-3/TRBV12-4	TRBJ2-2	many	-	TGTGTCTCGGACAGTAACACCGGGGAGCTGTTTTTT	CVSDSNTGELFF
TRBV20-1	TRBJ1-1	many	TRBD1	TGCAGTGCTAGGGGGACAGTTAAGGACACTGAAGCTTTCTTT	CSARGTVKDTEAFF
TRBV7-9	TRBJ2-3	many	-	TGTGCCAGCAGCTTCTACGTGGGGGAAAGCACAGATACGCAGTATTTT	CASSFYVGESTDTQYF
TRBV27	TRBJ2-1	few	-	TGTGCCAGCAGCTCTAAATTTCTAGGGCTGCCTTTCTACAATGAGCAGTTCTTC	CASSSKFLGLPFYNEQFF
TRBV2	TRBJ2-1	few	TRBD1	TGTGCCAGGGGAGACAGGGCTAACTACAATGAGCAGTTCTTC	CARGDRANYNEQFF
TRBV5-1	TRBJ2-1	many	-	TGCGCCAGCAGCTTGACGTCCAGGCAGTTCTTC	CASSLTSRQFF
TRBV12-3/TRBV12-4	TRBJ2-3	many	-	TGTGCCAGCAGTTTGGGCAGGGGCATAGATACGCAGTATTTT	CASSLGRGIDTQYF
TRBV5-1	TRBJ1-4	many	-	TGCGCCAGCAGCTTGGACCCCCGGAATGAAAAACTGTTTTTT	CASSLDPRNEKLFF
TRBV3-1	TRBJ2-5	-	TRBD2	TGTGCCAGCAGCCAAGGCTGGGCCGGGACTAGCGGGACCCGGGACCAAGAGACCCAGTACTTC	CASSQGWAGTSGTRDQETQYF
TRBV12-3/TRBV12-4	TRBJ1-1	many	-	TGTGCCAGCAGTTACTACAGGGTGAACACTGAAGCTTTCTTT	CASSYYRVNTEAFF
TRBV11-2	TRBJ2-2	-	-	TGTGCCAGCAGCTTCTATCGGAGCACCGGGGAGCTGTTTTTT	CASSFYRSTGELFF
TRBV18	TRBJ2-7	many	-	TGTGCCAGCTCACCACCGGCTTCCTACGAGCAGTACTTC	CASSPPASYEQYF
TRBV7-9	TRBJ2-7	-	-	TGTGCCAGCAGCCCTGAAGGGGGCGAGCAGTACTTC	CASSPEGGEQYF
TRBV15	TRBJ2-2	many	-	TGTGCCACCAGCAGGGGGGTGGGGCTGTTTTTT	CATSRGVGLFF
TRBV12-3/TRBV12-4	TRBJ2-7	-	TRBD2	TGTGCCAGCAGTGACCTAGCGGGAGGACGGGGAGAGCAGTACTTC	CASSDLAGGRGEQYF
TRBV5-4	TRBJ2-6	once	-	TGTGCCAGCAGCTTGGTTGCGGGGAGCTCTGGGGCCAACGTCCTGACTTTC	CASSLVAGSSGANVLTF
TRBV20-1	TRBJ2-7	many	-	TGCAGTGCTAGAGGACAAGGGGGTATCAGCGAGCAGTACTTC	CSARGQGGISEQYF
TRBV7-2	TRBJ1-5	few	TRBD1	TGTGCCAGCAGCCTTTTGCAGGGGGCTTTTGGTAATCAGCCCCAGCATTTT	CASSLLQGAFGNQPQHF
TRBV20-1	TRBJ1-1	few	-	TGCAGTGCTCAAACCTCACTAGGAGTGAGCACTGAAGCTTTCTTT	CSAQTSLGVSTEAFF
TRBV19	TRBJ2-7	-	TRBD1	TGTGCCAGTAGGATGACAGGGGACGAGCAGTACTTC	CASRMTGDEQYF
TRBV29-1	TRBJ2-2	many	-	TGCAGCGTTGAGGTTCAGAACACCGGGGAGCTGTTTTTT	CSVEVQNTGELFF
TRBV24-1	TRBJ1-5	-	-	TGTGCCACCAGTGCCACGGGGCGGCGTGGGCCCCAGCATTTT	CATSATGRRGPQHF
TRBV6-2/TRBV6-3	TRBJ2-1	many	-	TGTGCCAGCAGTTTCGGAGGGCCTACTGAATGGCAGTTCTTC	CASSFGGPTEWQFF
TRBV30	TRBJ1-6	many	TRBD1	TGTGCCTGGAGTGGGGATGGGACAGGGGCTTCACCCCTCCACTTT	CAWSGDGTGASPLHF
TRBV6-5	TRBJ1-1	many	-	TGTGCCAGCAGGTGGAGGGTAAACACTGAAGCTTTCTTT	CASRWRVNTEAFF
TRBV29-1	TRBJ2-3	few	-	TGCAGCGGCGTAAAAGTCACAGATACGCAGTATTTT	CSGVKVTDTQYF
TRBV6-5	TRBJ2-6	many	-	TGTGCCAGCAGTTACTCGGGGGGACGTGGGGCCAACGTCCTGACTTTC	CASSYSGGRGANVLTF
TRBV6-1	TRBJ1-2	-	-	TGTGCCAGCACGAGGACCCTGACTAACTATGGCTACACCTTC	CASTRTLTNYGYTF
TRBV29-1	TRBJ2-1	many	TRBD2	TGCAGCGTCACCCTGGGGACTAGCGGGAGTTACGGTAGAAGGAATGAGCAGTTCTTC	CSVTLGTSGSYGRRNEQFF
TRBV27	TRBJ1-6	many	-	TGTGCCAGCAGTTTAACGTCAGATAATTCACCCCTCCACTTT	CASSLTSDNSPLHF
TRBV20-1	TRBJ2-5	few	-	TGCAGTGCTAGTGGGCTCTTCGACAGACAAGAGACCCAGTACTTC	CSASGLFDRQETQYF